This T cell receptor beta chain appears in the sequencing data of a study of technical replicates of blood from a handful of donors. Profiled with immunoSEQ multiplex PCR; TCRdb holds only in-frame clones, not every one. The sample has 50,000 to 80,000 clones, over 75% seen once. The CDR3 sequence is 14 residues long. The germline V and J ends were trimmed by 3 bases and 10 bases, with 15 bases remaining between them. Germline values: CDR1 LNHDA, CDR2 SQIVND (reference sequence). The rearrangement links TRBV19 to TRBJ1-4, with D perhaps TRBD1 (5 bases). The TCR was taken from a human donor in good health. Some clones in this sample may be carry-over from other donors' samples. The source material was PBMCs. CDR3 residues: CASSMEAGGGKLFF. The CDR3 nucleotides read TGTGCCAGTAGTATGGAGGCCGGGGGGGGAAAACTGTTTTTT.